The 2 T cell receptor beta chains below were found in one sample sequenced in a study of blood T cell repertoires in COVID-19. Sequenced by immunoSEQ multiplex PCR; TCRdb stores in-frame clones only, minus some. The sample holds 160,000 or so clones, 75% to 85% seen once. Specimen: peripheral blood. These receptors all stem from a man in his 60s with acute or convalescent COVID-19.

The chain recombines TRBV6-4 with TRBJ2-7; D is perhaps TRBD2 (5 bases). Germline CDR1 reads MRHNA; CDR2 reads SNTAGT. Trimming took off 4 bases at V and 1 base at J, with 11 bases between the two ends. The CDR3 consists of 14 residues. This chain's CDR3 is CASSAGENSYEQYF. The CDR3 coding sequence is TGTGCCAGCAGTGCCGGGGAAAATTCCTACGAGCAGTACTTC.

The chain couples TRBV29-1 to TRBJ1-2; 9 nucleotides line up with TRBD1. The CDR3 has 12 residues. With V trimmed by 6 bases and J by 8 bases, 7 bases remained unmatched. From germline, CDR1 is SQVTM and CDR2 ANQGSEA. The CDR3 bases are TGCAGCGTGGCTACAGGGGGCGCGGGCTACACCTTC. This encodes CSVATGGAGYTF.